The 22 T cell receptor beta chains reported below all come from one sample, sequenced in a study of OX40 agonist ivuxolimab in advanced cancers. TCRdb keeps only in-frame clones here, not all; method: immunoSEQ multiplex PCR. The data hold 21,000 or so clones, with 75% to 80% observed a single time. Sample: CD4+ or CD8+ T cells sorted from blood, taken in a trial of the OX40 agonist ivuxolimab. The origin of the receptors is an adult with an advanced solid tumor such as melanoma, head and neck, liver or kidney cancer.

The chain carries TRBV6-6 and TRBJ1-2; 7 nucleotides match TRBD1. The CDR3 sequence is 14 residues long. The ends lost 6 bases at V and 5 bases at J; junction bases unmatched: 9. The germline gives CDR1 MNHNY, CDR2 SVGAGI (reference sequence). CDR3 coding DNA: TGTGCCAGCAGCGGCAGGGACAGCTCATATGGCTACACCTTC. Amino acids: CASSGRDSSYGYTF.

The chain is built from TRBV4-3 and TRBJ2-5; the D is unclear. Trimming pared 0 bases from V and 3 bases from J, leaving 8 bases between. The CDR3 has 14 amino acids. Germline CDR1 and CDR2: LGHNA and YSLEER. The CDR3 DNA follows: TGCGCCAGCAGCCAAGATCTAAATGAAGAGACCCAGTACTTC. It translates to CASSQDLNEETQYF.

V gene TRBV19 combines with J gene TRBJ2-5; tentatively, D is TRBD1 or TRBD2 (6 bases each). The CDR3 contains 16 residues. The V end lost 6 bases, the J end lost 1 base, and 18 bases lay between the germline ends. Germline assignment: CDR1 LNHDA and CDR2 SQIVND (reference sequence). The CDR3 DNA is TGTGCCAGTAGCCACCTAGGGGGGCTAGTCCAAGAGACCCAGTACTTC. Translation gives CASSHLGGLVQETQYF. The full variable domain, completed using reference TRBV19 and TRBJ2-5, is DGGITQSPKYLFRKEGQNVTLSCEQNLNHDAMYWYRQDPGQGLRLIYYSQIVNDFQKGDIAEGYSVSREKKESFPLTVTSAQKNPTAFYLCASSHLGGLVQETQYFGPGTRLLVL.

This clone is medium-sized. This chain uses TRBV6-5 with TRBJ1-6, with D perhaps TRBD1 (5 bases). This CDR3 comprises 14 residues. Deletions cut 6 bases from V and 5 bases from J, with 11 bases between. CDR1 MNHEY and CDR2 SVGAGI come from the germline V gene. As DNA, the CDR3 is TGTGCCAGCAGCCTCGGGACTGATAATTCACCCCTCCACTTT. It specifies CASSLGTDNSPLHF.

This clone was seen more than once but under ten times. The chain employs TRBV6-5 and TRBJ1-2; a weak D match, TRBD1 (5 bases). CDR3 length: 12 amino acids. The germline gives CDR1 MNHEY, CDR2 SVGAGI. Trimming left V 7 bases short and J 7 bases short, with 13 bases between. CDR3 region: CASTPGVSGYTF. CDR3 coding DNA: TGTGCCAGCACCCCGGGGGTGAGTGGCTACACCTTC.

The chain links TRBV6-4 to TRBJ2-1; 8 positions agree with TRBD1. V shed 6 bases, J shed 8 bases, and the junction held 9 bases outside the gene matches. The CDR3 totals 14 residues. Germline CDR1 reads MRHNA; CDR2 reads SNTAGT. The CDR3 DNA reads TGTGCCAGCAGCACTTCAGGGGGCGAGGATGAGCAGTTCTTC. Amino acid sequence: CASSTSGGEDEQFF.

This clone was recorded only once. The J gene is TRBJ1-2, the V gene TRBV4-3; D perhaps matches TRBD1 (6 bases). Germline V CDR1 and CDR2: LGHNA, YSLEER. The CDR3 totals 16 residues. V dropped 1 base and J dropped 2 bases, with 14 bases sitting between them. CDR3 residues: CASSQAWGRTNYGYTF. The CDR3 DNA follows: TGCGCCAGCAGCCAAGCCTGGGGGCGGACCAACTATGGCTACACCTTC.

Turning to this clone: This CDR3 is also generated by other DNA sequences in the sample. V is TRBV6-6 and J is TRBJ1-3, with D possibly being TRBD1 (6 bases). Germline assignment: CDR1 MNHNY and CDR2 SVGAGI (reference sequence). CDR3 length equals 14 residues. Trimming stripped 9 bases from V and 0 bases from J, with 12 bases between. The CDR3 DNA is TGTGCCAGTAAACAGGGTTACTCTGGAAACACCATATATTTT. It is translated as CASKQGYSGNTIYF.

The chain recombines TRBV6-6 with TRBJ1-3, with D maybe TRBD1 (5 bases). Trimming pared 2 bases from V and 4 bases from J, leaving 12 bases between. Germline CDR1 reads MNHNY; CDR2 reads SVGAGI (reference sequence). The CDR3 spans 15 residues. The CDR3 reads CASSYPTGQGNTIYF. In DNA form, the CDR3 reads TGTGCCAGCAGTTACCCAACAGGTCAGGGAAACACCATATATTTT.

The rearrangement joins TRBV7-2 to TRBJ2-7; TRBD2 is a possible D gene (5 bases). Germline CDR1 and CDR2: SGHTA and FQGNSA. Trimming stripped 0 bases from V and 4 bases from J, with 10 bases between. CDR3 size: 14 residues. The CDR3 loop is CASSLAIEGYEQYF. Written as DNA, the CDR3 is TGTGCCAGCAGCTTAGCCATAGAGGGTTACGAGCAGTACTTC.

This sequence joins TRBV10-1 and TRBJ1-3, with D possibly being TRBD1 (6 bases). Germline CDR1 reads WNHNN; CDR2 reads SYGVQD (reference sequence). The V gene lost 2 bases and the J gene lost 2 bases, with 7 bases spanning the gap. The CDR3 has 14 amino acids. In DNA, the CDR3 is TGCGCCAGCAGTGAGGCAGGGGCTGGAAACACCATATATTTT. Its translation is CASSEAGAGNTIYF.

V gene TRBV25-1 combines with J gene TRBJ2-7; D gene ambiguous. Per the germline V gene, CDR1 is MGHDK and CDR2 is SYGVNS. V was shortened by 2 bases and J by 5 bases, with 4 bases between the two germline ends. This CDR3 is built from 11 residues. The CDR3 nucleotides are TGTGCCAGCAGTGAAAGAAACGAGCAGTACTTC. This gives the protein CASSERNEQYF.

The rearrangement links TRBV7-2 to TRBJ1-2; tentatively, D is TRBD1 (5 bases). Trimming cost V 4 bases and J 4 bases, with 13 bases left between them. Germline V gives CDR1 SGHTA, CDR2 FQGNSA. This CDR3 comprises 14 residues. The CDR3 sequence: CASSSGLSGYGYTF. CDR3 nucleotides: TGTGCCAGCAGCTCGGGACTGAGCGGCTATGGCTACACCTTC.

CDR3: CAISARGGGDDGYTF. CDR3 nucleotides: TGTGCCATCAGTGCCAGGGGAGGGGGCGATGATGGCTACACCTTC. The rearrangement links TRBV10-3 to TRBJ1-2; 7 bases are shared with TRBD1. V was clipped by 4 bases and J by 6 bases; unmatched bases: 11. The germline V gene has CDR1 ENHRY and CDR2 SYGVKD. The CDR3 sequence is 15 residues long.

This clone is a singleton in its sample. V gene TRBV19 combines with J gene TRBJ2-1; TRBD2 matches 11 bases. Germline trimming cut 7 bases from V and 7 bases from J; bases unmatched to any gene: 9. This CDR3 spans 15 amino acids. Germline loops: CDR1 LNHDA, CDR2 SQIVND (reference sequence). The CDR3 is CASNLAGGPANEQFF. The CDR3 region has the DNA TGTGCCAGTAATTTAGCGGGAGGGCCAGCAAATGAGCAGTTCTTC.

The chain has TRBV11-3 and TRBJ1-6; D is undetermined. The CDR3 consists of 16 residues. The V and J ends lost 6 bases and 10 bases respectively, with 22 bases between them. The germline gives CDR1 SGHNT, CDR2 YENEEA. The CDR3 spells CASSRTPIKTRSPLHF. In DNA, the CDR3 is TGTGCCAGCAGTCGTACTCCCATCAAGACACGATCACCCCTCCACTTT.

The CDR3 loop reads CASSLRGGFAPSPLHF. The CDR3 region has the DNA TGTGCCAGCAGCTTACGAGGAGGGTTTGCCCCTTCACCCCTCCACTTT. V and J are TRBV7-3 and TRBJ1-6; the D is unclear. Trimming removed 2 bases from V and 9 bases from J, with 17 bases in between. The CDR3 extends over 16 amino acids. Germline CDR1 and CDR2: SGHTA and FQGTGA.

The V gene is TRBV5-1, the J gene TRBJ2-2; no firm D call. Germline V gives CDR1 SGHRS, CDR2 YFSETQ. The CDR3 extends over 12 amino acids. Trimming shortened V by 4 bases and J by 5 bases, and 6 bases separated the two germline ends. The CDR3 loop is CASSVSTGELFF. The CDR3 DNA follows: TGCGCCAGCAGCGTGTCTACCGGGGAGCTGTTTTTT.

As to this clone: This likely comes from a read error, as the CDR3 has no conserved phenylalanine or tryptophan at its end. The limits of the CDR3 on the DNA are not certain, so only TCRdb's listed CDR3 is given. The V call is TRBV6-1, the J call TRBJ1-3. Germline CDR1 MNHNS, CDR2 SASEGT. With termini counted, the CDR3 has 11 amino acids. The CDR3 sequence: CASSEGSELGV.

The CDR3 bases are TGCAGCGGATCAGAATCCCTTAATTCACCCCTCCACTTT. As protein: CSGSESLNSPLHF. The chain links TRBV29-1 to TRBJ1-6; D gene uncertain. CDR3 length equals 13 residues. CDR1 is SQVTM and CDR2 is ANQGSEA in the germline V gene. Trimming cost V 7 bases and J 6 bases, with 13 bases left between them.

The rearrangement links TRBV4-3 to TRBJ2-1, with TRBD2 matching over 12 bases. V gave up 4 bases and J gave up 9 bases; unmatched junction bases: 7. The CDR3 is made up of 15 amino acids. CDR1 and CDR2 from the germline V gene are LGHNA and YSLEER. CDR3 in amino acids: CASSRRLAGASEQFF. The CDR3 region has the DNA TGCGCCAGCAGCCGCCGACTAGCGGGAGCAAGTGAGCAGTTCTTC.

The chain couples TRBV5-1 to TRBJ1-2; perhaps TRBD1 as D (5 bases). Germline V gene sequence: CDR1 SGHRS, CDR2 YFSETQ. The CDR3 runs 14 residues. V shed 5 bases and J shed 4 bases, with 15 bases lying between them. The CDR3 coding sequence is TGCGCCAGCAGTCGAGGGGACCAGAGCTATGGCTACACCTTC. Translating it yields CASSRGDQSYGYTF.